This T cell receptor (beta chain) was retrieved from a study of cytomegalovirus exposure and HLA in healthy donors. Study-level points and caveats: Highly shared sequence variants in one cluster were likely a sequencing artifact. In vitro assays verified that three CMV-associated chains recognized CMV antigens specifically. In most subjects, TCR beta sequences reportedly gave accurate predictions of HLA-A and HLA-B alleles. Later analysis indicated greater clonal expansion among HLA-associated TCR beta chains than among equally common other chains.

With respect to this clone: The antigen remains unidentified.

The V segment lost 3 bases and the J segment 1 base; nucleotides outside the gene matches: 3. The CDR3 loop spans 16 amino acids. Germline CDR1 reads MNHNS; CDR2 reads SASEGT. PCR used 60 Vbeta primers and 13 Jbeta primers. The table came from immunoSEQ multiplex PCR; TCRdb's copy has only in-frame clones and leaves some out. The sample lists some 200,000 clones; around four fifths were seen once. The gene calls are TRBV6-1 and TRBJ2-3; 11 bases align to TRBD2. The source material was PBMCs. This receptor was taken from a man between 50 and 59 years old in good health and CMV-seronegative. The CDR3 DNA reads TGTGCCAGCAGTGAGATACTAGCGGGGGGCACAGATACGCAGTATTTT. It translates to CASSEILAGGTDTQYF.